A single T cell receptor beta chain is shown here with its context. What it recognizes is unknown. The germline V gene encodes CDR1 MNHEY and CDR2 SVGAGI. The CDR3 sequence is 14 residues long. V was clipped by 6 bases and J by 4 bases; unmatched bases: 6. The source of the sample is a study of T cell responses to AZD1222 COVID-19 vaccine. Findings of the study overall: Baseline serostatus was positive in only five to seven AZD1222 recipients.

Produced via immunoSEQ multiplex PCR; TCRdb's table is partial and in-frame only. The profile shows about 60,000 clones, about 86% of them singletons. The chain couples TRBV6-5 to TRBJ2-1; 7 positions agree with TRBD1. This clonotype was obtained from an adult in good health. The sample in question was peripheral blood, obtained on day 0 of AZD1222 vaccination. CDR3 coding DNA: TGTGCCAGCAGAGCCGGGACAGAGTACAATGAGCAGTTCTTC. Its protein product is CASRAGTEYNEQFF.